The 30 T cell receptor beta chains reported below all come from one sample, sequenced in a study of blood T cell repertoires in COVID-19. Here immunoSEQ multiplex PCR was the method, and the copy in TCRdb shows in-frame clones only, minus some. The sample lists around 250,000 clones, roughly nine tenths occurring once. Sequenced input: PBMCs or T cells enriched from blood (not recorded which). Every receptor here comes from a human donor in a cohort exposed to, infected with or recovered from COVID-19 (not recorded which). The donor label of this sample is uncertain.

The J gene is TRBJ1-6, the V gene TRBV6-2 or TRBV6-3, with D tentatively TRBD1 (6 bases). Trimming stripped 4 bases from V and 2 bases from J, with 12 bases between. CDR1 and CDR2 (germline): MNHEY, SVGEGT. The CDR3 consists of 16 residues. CDR3 coding DNA: TGTGCCAGCAGTTCCTCGACAGGACCCTATAATTCACCCCTCCACTTT. Amino acids: CASSSSTGPYNSPLHF.

The rearrangement joins TRBV18 to TRBJ1-5; no clear D. V lost 3 bases to trimming and J lost 1 base, with 4 bases between them. Germline CDR1 and CDR2: KGHSH and LQKENI. This CDR3 is built from 13 residues. Here the CDR3 DNA reads TGTGCCAGCTCACCGCAGAGCAATCAGCCCCAGCATTTT. Its protein product is CASSPQSNQPQHF.

In this sample, this clone turned up many times. The chain is built from TRBV7-9 and TRBJ1-1; D gene uncertain. The germline V gene encodes CDR1 SEHNR and CDR2 FQNEAQ (reference sequence). V lost 3 bases, J lost 5 bases, and 13 bases lay in between. This CDR3 has 14 amino acids. The DNA of the CDR3 is TGTGCCAGCAGCTTCCGCCGGTCGGGGACTGAAGCTTTCTTT. Residues: CASSFRRSGTEAFF.

The chain recombines TRBV19 with TRBJ2-3; the D gene is possibly TRBD2 (5 bases). Germline V lookup: CDR1 LNHDA, CDR2 SQIVND (reference sequence). This CDR3 is 15 amino acids long. The V end lost 1 base, the J end lost 0 bases, and 8 bases lay between the germline ends. The CDR3, as DNA: TGTGCCAGTAGTATAGGCGGGTGGAGCACAGATACGCAGTATTTT. The encoded protein is CASSIGGWSTDTQYF.

The chain couples TRBV6-5 to TRBJ1-1, with D unclear. CDR1 and CDR2 (germline): MNHEY, SVGAGI. Trimming pared 7 bases from V and 6 bases from J, leaving 9 bases between. The CDR3 is made up of 11 amino acids. The CDR3 region has the DNA TGTGCCAGCATCTCCTCAGCTGAAGCTTTCTTT. Translation gives CASISSAEAFF.

The V gene is TRBV7-9, the J gene TRBJ1-4; 7 bases agree with TRBD1. Trimming at V came to 5 bases and at J to 8 bases, leaving 8 bases not matched to a gene. The germline V gene has CDR1 SEHNR and CDR2 FQNEAQ (reference sequence). The CDR3 contains 14 residues. The CDR3 DNA reads as TGTGCCAGCAGCCCCGGCCGACAGGGAGAAAAACTGTTTTTT. This gives the protein CASSPGRQGEKLFF.

The chain is built from TRBV19 and TRBJ1-1, with 11 bases matching TRBD1. In germline, CDR1 is LNHDA, CDR2 SQIVND (reference sequence). The CDR3 runs to 14 residues. Unmatched junction bases numbered 6, after V lost 6 bases and J lost 6 bases. The CDR3 nucleotides read TGTGCCAGTAGCACCGGGACAGGGGGACCTGAAGCTTTCTTT. Translation: CASSTGTGGPEAFF.

V and J are TRBV7-9 and TRBJ1-2; TRBD1 might be the D (6 bases). Trimming removed 0 bases from V and 2 bases from J, with 13 bases in between. Germline V gives CDR1 SEHNR, CDR2 FQNEAQ (reference sequence). This CDR3 is 16 amino acids long. The CDR3, as DNA: TGTGCCAGCAGCTTAGCGGGAGAACAGGGAAACTATGGCTACACCTTC. Protein sequence: CASSLAGEQGNYGYTF.

This chain connects TRBV4-1 to TRBJ2-2; 16 positions agree with TRBD2. CDR3 length equals 19 residues. Trimming removed 0 bases from V and 6 bases from J; junction bases left unmatched: 7. From germline, CDR1 is MGHRA and CDR2 YSYEKL. In DNA, the CDR3 is TGCGCCAGCAGCCAAGATAGGGGGACTAGCGGGGGGGCCCCCGGGGAGCTGTTTTTT. Its protein is CASSQDRGTSGGAPGELFF.

This chain joins TRBV9 and TRBJ1-6; D is unresolved. Germline CDR1 reads SGDLS; CDR2 reads YYNGEE. The CDR3 extends over 14 amino acids. Trimming left V 3 bases short and J 8 bases short, with 12 bases between. CDR3: CASSDRVEHSPLHF. The CDR3 coding sequence is TGTGCCAGCAGCGACCGGGTCGAGCATTCACCCCTCCACTTT.

The J gene is TRBJ2-3, the V gene TRBV29-1, with 8 bases aligning to TRBD2. Per the germline V gene, CDR1 is SQVTM and CDR2 is ANQGSEA. The ends lost 5 bases at V and 5 bases at J; junction bases unmatched: 9. The CDR3 loop spans 14 amino acids. The CDR3 bases are TGCAGCGTTATGGGACTAGAAAGAGAAGATACGCAGTATTTT. It translates to CSVMGLEREDTQYF.

The chain is built from TRBV5-4 and TRBJ1-6; D ambiguous. V lost 0 bases to trimming and J lost 0 bases, with 10 bases between them. Per germline, CDR1 SGHNT and CDR2 YYREEE (reference sequence). CDR3 length equals 17 residues. The CDR3 nucleotides are TGTGCCAGCAGCTTGGCGATGGGGAGCTCCTATAATTCACCCCTCCACTTT. Protein product: CASSLAMGSSYNSPLHF.

The rearrangement joins TRBV2 to TRBJ2-7; 9 bases agree with TRBD1. CDR3 size: 15 residues. V trimming: 6 bases; J trimming: 4 bases; junction bases outside the gene matches: 10. Per germline, CDR1 SNHLY and CDR2 FYNNEI. The CDR3 sequence is CASSQFTGGGYEQYF. CDR3 DNA: TGTGCCAGCAGCCAATTTACAGGGGGCGGGTACGAGCAGTACTTC.

This chain connects TRBV5-1 to TRBJ2-3; 10 positions agree with TRBD2. The germline CDR1 and CDR2 sequences are SGHRS and YFSETQ. The CDR3 runs 16 residues. With V trimmed by 5 bases and J by 0 bases, 6 bases remained unmatched. The DNA for the CDR3 is TGCGCCAGCAGAGCGGGGGGGTCGTCTAGCACAGATACGCAGTATTTT. Translating it yields CASRAGGSSSTDTQYF.

The chain employs TRBV10-3 and TRBJ1-1; D uncertain. Trimming removed 3 bases at V and 4 bases at J, with 9 bases between. The CDR3 is 13 amino acids. Per germline, CDR1 ENHRY and CDR2 SYGVKD. The DNA for the CDR3 is TGTGCCATCAGTGAACACGCCAGCACTGAAGCTTTCTTT. Translation gives CAISEHASTEAFF.

This chain links TRBV7-2 with TRBJ1-6, with a possible D match to TRBD1 (5 bases). The germline V and J ends were trimmed by 1 base and 10 bases, with 11 bases remaining between them. In germline, CDR1 is SGHTA, CDR2 FQGNSA. The CDR3 length is 14 residues. The CDR3 is CASSLDQGGSPLHF. CDR3 nucleotide sequence: TGTGCCAGCAGCTTAGATCAGGGTGGCTCACCCCTCCACTTT.

This CDR3 is CASNPYQEDQPQHF. CDR3 in DNA: TGTGCCAGCAACCCTTACCAGGAGGATCAGCCCCAGCATTTT. The V and J genes are TRBV6-2 or TRBV6-3 and TRBJ1-5; D gene unclear. The germline V gene encodes CDR1 MNHEY and CDR2 SVGEGT. The CDR3 runs to 14 residues. V lost 7 bases to trimming and J lost 5 bases, with 15 bases between them.

The chain couples TRBV2 to TRBJ2-7; D is possibly TRBD1 (5 bases). This CDR3 is built from 16 residues. The germline V and J ends were trimmed by 3 bases and 3 bases, with 18 bases remaining between them. CDR1 is SNHLY and CDR2 is FYNNEI in the germline V gene. The CDR3 here is CASSEFGQGTGYEQYF. CDR3 nucleotide sequence: TGTGCCAGCAGTGAGTTCGGGCAGGGAACCGGCTACGAGCAGTACTTC.

This clone was detected only once. J is TRBJ1-1 and V is TRBV24-1; weak D call: TRBD1 (6 bases). The ends were cut back, 5 bases at V and 5 bases at J, with 14 bases in the middle. The CDR3 is 14 amino acids. Germline V CDR1 and CDR2: KGHDR, SFDVKD. The DNA of the CDR3 is TGTGCCACCAGTGGGCAGGGGAGATCGACTGAAGCTTTCTTT. Its protein is CATSGQGRSTEAFF.

The chain joins TRBV24-1 to TRBJ2-1; 8 bases map to TRBD1. The germline CDR1 and CDR2 sequences are KGHDR and SFDVKD. J lost 10 bases, V lost 7 bases, and 2 bases had no gene match. This CDR3 is built from 11 residues. CDR3 sequence reads: CATRQGDEQFF. CDR3 DNA sequence: TGTGCCACCAGACAGGGGGACGAGCAGTTCTTC.

This chain links TRBV6-5 with TRBJ2-7, with no clear D. V was clipped by 4 bases and J by 2 bases, with 15 bases between them. CDR1 is MNHEY, CDR2 SVGAGI, per germline. The CDR3 length is 15 residues. CDR3 bases: TGTGCCAGCAGTTCCCCGGCGAGGATAACCTACGAGCAGTACTTC. Translated, it gives CASSSPARITYEQYF.

V is TRBV7-9 and J is TRBJ2-3, with 9 bases lining up with TRBD1. The CDR3 totals 15 residues. The V gene end was trimmed by 5 bases and the J gene end by 4 bases; junction bases not matched to a gene: 7. Germline V gene data show CDR1 as SEHNR and CDR2 as FQNEAQ (reference sequence). CDR3 amino acids: CASSTIQGAPDTQYF. CDR3 sequence (DNA): TGTGCCAGCAGCACAATACAGGGGGCCCCAGATACGCAGTATTTT.

This chain links TRBV19 with TRBJ1-1; 7 nucleotides align to TRBD1. The germline V gene has CDR1 LNHDA and CDR2 SQIVND (reference sequence). This CDR3 is 16 amino acids long. Losses at the gene ends were 6 bases for V and 5 bases for J; bases not matched to a gene: 15. CDR3 loop: CASRSDYRGGRTEAFF. As DNA, the CDR3 is TGTGCCAGTAGGTCCGATTACAGGGGCGGTCGGACTGAAGCTTTCTTT.

The V and J genes are TRBV5-1 and TRBJ2-1; 12 nucleotides match TRBD2. Germline values: CDR1 SGHRS, CDR2 YFSETQ. The CDR3 length is 18 residues. V trimming: 0 bases; J trimming: 5 bases; junction bases outside the gene matches: 9. The CDR3 protein is CASSLDLAGGLLNNEQFF. The CDR3 coding sequence is TGCGCCAGCAGCTTGGATCTAGCGGGGGGGCTTCTCAACAATGAGCAGTTCTTC.

Turning to this clone: This sample includes further DNA sequences coding for the same CDR3. The chain uses TRBV5-1 and TRBJ1-1; D remains ambiguous. The CDR3 contains 15 residues. Trimming cost V 0 bases and J 0 bases, with 9 bases left between them. The germline V gene encodes CDR1 SGHRS and CDR2 YFSETQ. CDR3 nucleotides: TGCGCCAGCAGCTTGGTGGCAGGAATGAACACTGAAGCTTTCTTT. Residues: CASSLVAGMNTEAFF. Full variable domain (outside the CDR3, taken from reference TRBV5-1 and TRBJ1-1): KAGVTQTPRYLIKTRGQQVTLSCSPISGHRSVSWYQQTPGQGLQFLFEYFSETQRNKGNFPGRFSGRQFSNSRSEMNVSTLELGDSALYLCASSLVAGMNTEAFFGQGTRLTVV.

The rearrangement joins TRBV3-1 (or the pseudogene TRBV3-2) to TRBJ2-5; D remains unclear. Germline V gene data show CDR1 as LGHDT and CDR2 as YNNKEL (reference sequence). This CDR3 comprises 14 residues. Trimming took off 4 bases at V and 2 bases at J, with 11 bases between the two ends. The CDR3 spells CASSLVVAQETQYF. DNA of the CDR3: TGTGCCAGCAGCCTCGTGGTAGCACAAGAGACCCAGTACTTC.

This clone has a single count. This chain joins TRBV13 and TRBJ1-2, with unresolved D. Germline V gene data show CDR1 as PRHDT and CDR2 as FYEKMQ (reference sequence). This CDR3 region has 13 residues. Trimming took off 5 bases at V and 4 bases at J, with 11 bases between the two ends. The DNA of the CDR3 is TGTGCCAGCAGCCCCCCCTACAGCTATGGCTACACCTTC. Translation gives CASSPPYSYGYTF.

This chain links TRBV2 with TRBJ1-2; 11 nucleotides line up with TRBD1. This CDR3 has 15 residues. The germline gives CDR1 SNHLY, CDR2 FYNNEI. V gave up 2 bases and J gave up 4 bases; unmatched junction bases: 3. This chain's CDR3 is CASSETGQGVYGYTF. The CDR3 coding sequence is TGTGCCAGCAGTGAAACGGGACAGGGGGTCTATGGCTACACCTTC.

This chain links TRBV3-1 (or the pseudogene TRBV3-2) with TRBJ2-3, with D perhaps matching TRBD2 (6 bases). The CDR3 has 18 residues. CDR1 and CDR2 from the germline V gene are LGHDT and YNNKEL (reference sequence). Trimming left V 0 bases short and J 1 base short, with 17 bases between. The CDR3 bases are TGTGCCAGCAGCCAAGATGCACTAGCCCCGGTCCGCACAGATACGCAGTATTTT. Protein product: CASSQDALAPVRTDTQYF.

The rearrangement joins TRBV18 to TRBJ1-4, with 9 bases matching TRBD1. The trim removed 6 bases at V and 5 bases at J, leaving 4 bases unmatched. This CDR3 spans 14 amino acids. The germline V gene encodes CDR1 KGHSH and CDR2 LQKENI. In DNA, the CDR3 is TGTGCCAGCTCGCTCGGGACAGGGAATGAAAAACTGTTTTTT. Its translation: CASSLGTGNEKLFF.